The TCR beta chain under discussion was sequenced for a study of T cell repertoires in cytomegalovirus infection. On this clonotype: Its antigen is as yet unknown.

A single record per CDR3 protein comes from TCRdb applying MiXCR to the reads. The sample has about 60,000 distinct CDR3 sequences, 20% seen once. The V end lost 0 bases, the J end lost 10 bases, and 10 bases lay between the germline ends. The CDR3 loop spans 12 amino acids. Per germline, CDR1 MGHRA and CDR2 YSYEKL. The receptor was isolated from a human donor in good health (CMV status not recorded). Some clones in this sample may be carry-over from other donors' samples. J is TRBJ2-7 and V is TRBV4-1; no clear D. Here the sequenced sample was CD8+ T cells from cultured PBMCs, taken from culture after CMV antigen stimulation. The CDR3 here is CASSQDKTRQYF. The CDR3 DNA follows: TGCGCCAGCAGCCAAGATAAGACACGCCAGTACTTC.